This T cell receptor beta chain appears in the sequencing data of a study of shared clonotypes between healthy human individuals. Notes on the study in general: Larger richness was generally estimated for naive than memory subsets. Shared clonotypes: 4.5% to 5% naive CD4, under 4% naive CD8, 2% to 2.5% memory CD4, over 0.3% memory CD8.

Assay: immunoSEQ multiplex PCR; the TCRdb copy retains only in-frame clones and omits some. The sample holds millions of clones, roughly 94% seen once. Naive CD8 cells lacked CD45RO, underwent positive selection for CCR7 and left out terminally differentiated effector memory CD45RA+ cells. Every one of the donors was a Caucasian adult that lived in Nashville, Tennessee. Trimming took 0 bases from V and 6 from J, leaving 13 bases between them. CDR1 is SGDLS and CDR2 is YYNGEE in the germline V gene. CDR3 length equals 15 residues. In regard to this clone: Its antigen is unknown.

The sequenced material came from naive CD8+ T cells sorted from blood. This chain uses TRBV9 with TRBJ2-1; D tentatively fits TRBD1 or TRBD2 (6 bases each). The TCR comes from a man between 18 and 35 years old in good health. CDR3 region: CASSVEGGAPNEQFF. The CDR3 nucleotides read TGTGCCAGCAGCGTAGAGGGGGGAGCCCCCAATGAGCAGTTCTTC.